Below, 32 T cell receptor beta chains from the same sample are listed, as sequenced in a study of shared clonotypes between healthy human individuals. Clones were read by immunoSEQ multiplex PCR, and TCRdb kept only the in-frame ones, dropping some. The table records about 2.1 million clones, 90% to 95% of them present only once. Positive CCR7 selection of CD45RO-negative cells yielded the naive CD8 cells, and terminally differentiated effector memory CD45RA+ cells were excluded. Sequencing was carried out using naive CD8+ T cells from PBMCs. These receptors came from a young man in good health. Some clones in this sample may be carry-over from other donors' samples.

The chain uses TRBV10-1 and TRBJ2-1; D perhaps matches TRBD2 (6 bases). This CDR3 contains 14 residues. Germline CDR1 and CDR2: WNHNN and SYGVQD (reference sequence). V lost 3 bases and J 2 bases, leaving 8 bases between the germline ends. The CDR3 sequence is CASSEGRTYNEQFF. The CDR3 DNA reads TGCGCCAGCAGTGAAGGGAGGACCTACAATGAGCAGTTCTTC.

The V call is TRBV6-1, the J call TRBJ1-2; possible D gene TRBD1, 5 bases. V was trimmed by 8 bases and J by 6 bases, leaving 19 bases between them. There are 14 residues in the CDR3. CDR1 is MNHNS and CDR2 is SASEGT in the germline V gene. The CDR3 DNA reads TGTGCCAGCGAACATCTGTTAGGGGCTGATGGCTACACCTTC. Encoded protein: CASEHLLGADGYTF.

The chain recombines TRBV5-6 with TRBJ2-7; 10 bases line up with TRBD2. Germline lookup yields CDR1 SGHDT and CDR2 YYEEEE. The CDR3 runs to 13 residues. V shed 2 bases, J shed 6 bases, and the junction held 2 bases outside the gene matches. The CDR3 DNA follows: TGTGCCAGCAGCTTCGGGACTAGCGTCGAGCAGTACTTC. It encodes CASSFGTSVEQYF.

This clone was counted once. The V and J genes are TRBV5-1 and TRBJ1-2, with D unresolved. Per the germline V gene, CDR1 is SGHRS and CDR2 is YFSETQ. This CDR3 is 14 amino acids long. V was trimmed by 0 bases and J by 6 bases, leaving 12 bases between them. CDR3: CASSLDTGWDGYTF. The CDR3, as DNA: TGCGCCAGCAGCTTGGATACGGGTTGGGATGGCTACACCTTC.

The chain joins TRBV29-1 to TRBJ2-7, with 9 bases fitting TRBD1. This CDR3 is 12 amino acids long. Germline CDR1 SQVTM, CDR2 ANQGSEA. V gave up 6 bases and J gave up 3 bases; unmatched junction bases: 3. The CDR3 sequence is CSVGQGYYEQYF. CDR3 coding DNA: TGCAGCGTCGGACAGGGGTACTACGAGCAGTACTTC.

About this clone itself: Other DNA sequences of this sample code for an identical CDR3. This chain uses TRBV27 with TRBJ2-7; no definite D call. V was clipped by 3 bases and J by 2 bases, with 8 bases between them. The CDR3 length is 13 residues. From germline, CDR1 is MNHEY and CDR2 SMNVEV (reference sequence). CDR3 sequence: CASSFGQAYEQYF. CDR3 sequence (DNA): TGTGCCAGCAGTTTCGGGCAGGCCTACGAGCAGTACTTC.

The chain uses TRBV27 and TRBJ2-7; D could derive from TRBD1 or TRBD2 (6 bases each). Trimming took off 8 bases at V and 7 bases at J, with 18 bases between the two ends. CDR3 size: 13 residues. Germline V gene sequence: CDR1 MNHEY, CDR2 SMNVEV (reference sequence). The CDR3 is CASRFAGAGEQYF. The DNA of the CDR3 is TGTGCCAGCCGGTTTGCAGGGGCGGGAGAGCAGTACTTC.

This clone came up once. CDR3 sequence reads: CASSLPSGRSHNEQFF. The CDR3 bases are TGCGCCAGCAGCTTGCCTAGCGGGAGATCCCACAATGAGCAGTTCTTC. This rearrangement joins TRBV5-1 to TRBJ2-1; 10 bases match TRBD2. The V segment lost 1 base and the J segment 5 bases; nucleotides outside the gene matches: 6. Germline V gene sequence: CDR1 SGHRS, CDR2 YFSETQ. The CDR3 is 16 amino acids.

The gene calls are TRBV9 and TRBJ2-3; perhaps TRBD2 as D (6 bases). CDR1 is SGDLS, CDR2 YYNGEE, per germline. The CDR3 spans 16 residues. The V and J ends lost 0 bases and 1 base respectively, with 12 bases between them. CDR3 nucleotides: TGTGCCAGCAGCGTAGTAAACGGGGGAGGCACAGATACGCAGTATTTT. Translating gives CASSVVNGGGTDTQYF.

V usage is TRBV27 and J usage is TRBJ2-2; D gene unclear. V was pared by 5 bases and J by 7 bases, with 11 bases between. This CDR3 is built from 13 residues. Looked up from germline, CDR1 is MNHEY and CDR2 is SMNVEV (reference sequence). CDR3 residues: CASSLLVIGELFF. CDR3 nucleotide sequence: TGTGCCAGCAGTCTCCTAGTGATCGGGGAGCTGTTTTTT.

The chain is built from TRBV7-9 and TRBJ2-7; D ambiguous. The V gene's germline CDR1 is SEHNR and CDR2 FQNEAQ (reference sequence). The germline V and J ends were trimmed by 5 bases and 0 bases, with 17 bases remaining between them. The CDR3 spans 16 residues. CDR3 in amino acids: CASSPKEGANSYEQYF. The CDR3 coding sequence is TGTGCCAGCAGCCCTAAGGAAGGAGCGAACTCCTACGAGCAGTACTTC.

The CDR3 loop is CASSLAGVGGWPYEQYF. The CDR3 DNA is TGTGCCAGCAGCTTAGCGGGGGTCGGCGGGTGGCCCTACGAGCAGTACTTC. The chain recombines TRBV7-8 with TRBJ2-7; possibly TRBD1 or TRBD2 for D (5 bases each). CDR1 and CDR2 (germline): SGHVS, FQNEAQ. Trimming shortened V by 0 bases and J by 2 bases, and 17 bases separated the two germline ends. The CDR3 has 17 residues.

The rearrangement links TRBV6-4 to TRBJ2-1, with D unresolved. CDR3 length: 14 residues. With 8 bases removed from V and 0 bases from J, the gap between germline ends came to 11 bases. Germline V gene data show CDR1 as MRHNA and CDR2 as SNTAGT. CDR3 sequence (DNA): TGTGCCAGCCCTCCCCCCAGCTCCTACAATGAGCAGTTCTTC. Amino acid sequence: CASPPPSSYNEQFF.

The V gene is TRBV15, the J gene TRBJ1-5, with D perhaps matching TRBD1 (5 bases). With 3 bases removed from V and 2 bases from J, the gap between germline ends came to 17 bases. The CDR3 totals 17 residues. The germline CDR1 and CDR2 sequences are LNHNV and YYDKDF (reference sequence). CDR3 nucleotides: TGTGCCACCAGCAGGGATCTAACTGGCAGGGGCAATCAGCCCCAGCATTTT. As protein: CATSRDLTGRGNQPQHF.

V usage is TRBV28 and J usage is TRBJ2-1; 7 nucleotides agree with TRBD1. Germline-derived CDR1 and CDR2 are MDHEN and SYDVKM. V lost 6 bases to trimming and J lost 9 bases; unmatched junction nucleotides: 11. CDR3 length: 14 amino acids. CDR3 amino acids: CASRHTPTGLEQFF. The CDR3, as DNA: TGTGCCAGCAGACATACCCCGACAGGGCTTGAGCAGTTCTTC.

In nucleotides, the CDR3 is TGTGCCAGCAGCAAGCCAGGAACCAGCGATACGCAGTATTTT. Its translation: CASSKPGTSDTQYF. The chain uses TRBV9 and TRBJ2-3; unclear D gene. Trimming shortened V by 4 bases and J by 6 bases, and 15 bases separated the two germline ends. The CDR3 has 14 amino acids. In germline, CDR1 is SGDLS, CDR2 YYNGEE.

This sequence joins TRBV25-1 and TRBJ1-1; D gene unclear. V lost 10 bases, J lost 2 bases, and 26 bases lay in between. The CDR3 runs to 17 residues. CDR1 and CDR2 from the germline V gene are MGHDK and SYGVNS. CDR3 DNA sequence: TGTGCCAACTCACTTCGAAATTGGACGGTGTTTAACACTGAAGCTTTCTTT. It encodes CANSLRNWTVFNTEAFF.

Here the CDR3 reads CSAPAETQYF. CDR3 bases: TGCAGTGCCCCTGCAGAGACCCAGTACTTC. V and J are TRBV20-1 and TRBJ2-5; no firm D call. CDR1 and CDR2 from the germline V gene are DFQATT and SNEGSKA (reference sequence). Trimming took off 6 bases at V and 4 bases at J, with 6 bases between the two ends. This CDR3 contains 10 residues.

Details on this clone: Other DNA sequences in this specimen translate into the identical CDR3. The J gene is TRBJ1-1, the V gene TRBV19; 7 nucleotides agree with TRBD1. V lost 1 base to trimming and J lost 1 base; unmatched junction nucleotides: 0. This CDR3 comprises 14 residues. Germline loops: CDR1 LNHDA, CDR2 SQIVND (reference sequence). This CDR3 reads CASSIGQGNTEAFF. The CDR3 coding sequence is TGTGCCAGTAGTATAGGACAGGGGAACACTGAAGCTTTCTTT. The whole variable domain, remainder taken from reference TRBV19 and TRBJ1-1, is DGGITQSPKYLFRKEGQNVTLSCEQNLNHDAMYWYRQDPGQGLRLIYYSQIVNDFQKGDIAEGYSVSREKKESFPLTVTSAQKNPTAFYLCASSIGQGNTEAFFGQGTRLTVV.

This chain links TRBV29-1 with TRBJ2-7; 8 nucleotides align to TRBD2. The CDR3 length is 12 residues. CDR1 and CDR2 (germline): SQVTM, ANQGSEA. The CDR3 spells CRNGRASYEQYF. The CDR3 DNA is TGCCGAAACGGGAGGGCCTCCTACGAGCAGTACTTC.

The chain joins TRBV5-1 to TRBJ2-5; tentatively, D is TRBD1 (5 bases). Germline CDR1 reads SGHRS; CDR2 reads YFSETQ. The CDR3 is 14 amino acids. Trimming left V 0 bases short and J 3 bases short, with 9 bases between. Here the CDR3 DNA reads TGCGCCAGCAGCTTGGTAAGGACAAAAGAGACCCAGTACTTC. This codes for CASSLVRTKETQYF.

The rearrangement links TRBV27 to TRBJ2-3; D remains unclear. Germline V gives CDR1 MNHEY, CDR2 SMNVEV (reference sequence). CDR3 length: 16 residues. V was cut by 7 bases and J by 2 bases, with 19 bases left in between. CDR3 loop: CASNLGFGSFTDTQYF. The CDR3 DNA is TGTGCCAGCAATCTTGGATTCGGATCGTTCACAGATACGCAGTATTTT.

The chain links TRBV7-2 to TRBJ2-3; D remains unclear. The CDR3 totals 15 residues. Trimming stripped 3 bases from V and 4 bases from J, with 14 bases between. Germline V gene sequence: CDR1 SGHTA, CDR2 FQGNSA. The CDR3 DNA reads as TGTGCCAGCAGCTTGTTCAACGGGCTGGCAGATACGCAGTATTTT. Translated: CASSLFNGLADTQYF.

The V gene is TRBV6-1, the J gene TRBJ2-3, with 7 bases lining up with TRBD1. Per the germline V gene, CDR1 is MNHNS and CDR2 is SASEGT. Trimming took 7 bases from V and 8 from J; bases not matched to a gene: 9. The CDR3 is made up of 13 amino acids. DNA of the CDR3: TGTGCCAGCATTGAGGGGGCGTATTTTACGCAGTATTTT. Its translation: CASIEGAYFTQYF.

The chain joins TRBV6-6 to TRBJ2-7; 14 bases fit TRBD2. CDR3 length: 14 amino acids. CDR1 and CDR2 (germline): MNHNY, SVGAGI (reference sequence). Trimming removed 7 bases from V and 4 bases from J; junction bases left unmatched: 3. The CDR3 loop is CASNGLAGGYEQYF. The DNA of the CDR3 is TGTGCCAGCAACGGACTAGCGGGAGGATACGAGCAGTACTTC.

The chain links TRBV28 to TRBJ2-2; D unclear. Trimming removed 2 bases from V and 3 bases from J, with 4 bases in between. Germline V CDR1 and CDR2: MDHEN, SYDVKM. The CDR3 is made up of 13 amino acids. DNA of the CDR3: TGTGCCAGCAGTTTAATCGACACCGGGGAGCTGTTTTTT. Amino acid sequence: CASSLIDTGELFF.

The rearrangement joins TRBV4-3 to TRBJ2-5; D unresolved. Trimming left V 0 bases short and J 3 bases short, with 8 bases between. This CDR3 region has 14 residues. Germline values: CDR1 LGHNA, CDR2 YSLEER. Written as DNA, the CDR3 is TGCGCCAGCAGCCAAGATCGGTCAGAAGAGACCCAGTACTTC. Translated: CASSQDRSEETQYF.

The chain employs TRBV4-3 and TRBJ2-3, with a tentative D call TRBD1 (5 bases). The CDR3 spans 16 residues. Trimming pared 1 base from V and 2 bases from J, leaving 13 bases between. Germline V gene data show CDR1 as LGHNA and CDR2 as YSLEER. The CDR3 region has the DNA TGCGCCAGCAGCCAAGGGCATCAGGGAATCACAGATACGCAGTATTTT. This codes for CASSQGHQGITDTQYF.

This chain links TRBV15 with TRBJ1-2; D gene unclear. CDR1 and CDR2 from the germline V gene are LNHNV and YYDKDF (reference sequence). V lost 1 base and J 8 bases, leaving 8 bases between the germline ends. The length of the CDR3 is 12 residues. The CDR3: CATSRVQDGYTF. In nucleotides, the CDR3 is TGTGCCACCAGCAGAGTTCAGGACGGCTACACCTTC.

This clone has just a few counts. The chain has TRBV29-1 and TRBJ1-1, with D uncertain. Trimming shortened V by 4 bases and J by 2 bases, and 8 bases separated the two germline ends. This CDR3 spans 12 amino acids. Germline CDR1 is SQVTM and CDR2 is ANQGSEA. DNA for the CDR3: TGCAGCGTTGTGAGTGGCAACACTGAAGCTTTCTTT. This gives the protein CSVVSGNTEAFF.

The chain uses TRBV5-3 and TRBJ2-7; D ambiguous. TRBV5-3 is an ORF for which the function is uncertain. CDR3 length: 15 amino acids. Trimming pared 7 bases from V and 3 bases from J, leaving 20 bases between. The CDR3 coding sequence is TGTGCCAGACTGGCCTGGGCTCGGAGATACTACGAGCAGTACTTC. This encodes CARLAWARRYYEQYF.

A note on this clone: The same CDR3 can be traced to other DNA sequences in this sample. J is TRBJ2-6 and V is TRBV27; D is unclear. Trimming removed 0 bases at V and 0 bases at J, with 6 bases between. The V gene's germline CDR1 is MNHEY and CDR2 SMNVEV (reference sequence). This CDR3 has 16 amino acids. CDR3 nucleotides: TGTGCCAGCAGTTTATCAGTCGGCTCTGGGGCCAACGTCCTGACTTTC. Residues: CASSLSVGSGANVLTF.